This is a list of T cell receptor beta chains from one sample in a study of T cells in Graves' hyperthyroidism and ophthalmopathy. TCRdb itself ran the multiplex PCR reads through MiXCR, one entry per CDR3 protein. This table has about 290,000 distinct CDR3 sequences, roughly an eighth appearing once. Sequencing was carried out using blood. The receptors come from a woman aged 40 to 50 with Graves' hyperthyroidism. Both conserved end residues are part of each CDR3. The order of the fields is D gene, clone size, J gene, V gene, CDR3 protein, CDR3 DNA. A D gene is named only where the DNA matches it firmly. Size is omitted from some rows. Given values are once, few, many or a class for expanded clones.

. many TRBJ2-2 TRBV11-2 CASSPGLNTGELFF TGTGCCAGCAGTCCCGGACTGAACACCGGGGAGCTGTTTTTT
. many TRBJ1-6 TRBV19 CASSPQGWNSPLHF TGTGCCAGTAGTCCCCAGGGGTGGAATTCACCCCTCCACTTT
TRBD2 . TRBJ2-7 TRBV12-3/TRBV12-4 CASSFEGGSQVQQYF TGTGCCAGCAGTTTCGAGGGCGGGAGCCAGGTACAGCAGTACTTC
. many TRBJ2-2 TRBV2 CASSGVHQAGELFF TGTGCCAGCAGTGGAGTCCACCAAGCCGGGGAGCTGTTTTTT
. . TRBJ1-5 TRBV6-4 CASSDRAPFNQPQHF TGTGCCAGCAGTGACAGGGCCCCCTTCAATCAGCCCCAGCATTTT
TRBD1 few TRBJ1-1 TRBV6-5 CASSYRRQGGTEAFF TGTGCCAGCAGTTACAGACGACAGGGCGGTACTGAAGCTTTCTTT
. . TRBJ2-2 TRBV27 CASSYTGSGAGELFF TGTGCCAGCAGTTATACAGGGTCAGGGGCCGGGGAGCTGTTTTTT
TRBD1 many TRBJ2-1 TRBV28 CASSLWTGTGAHDEQFF TGTGCCAGCAGTTTATGGACCGGGACAGGGGCGCACGATGAGCAGTTCTTC
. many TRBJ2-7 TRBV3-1 CASSQGVGEQYF TGTGCCAGCAGCCAAGGGGTAGGCGAGCAGTACTTC
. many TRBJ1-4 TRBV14 CASSLEGFGEKLFF TGTGCCAGCAGCTTAGAGGGGTTCGGGGAAAAACTGTTTTTT
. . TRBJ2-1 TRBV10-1 CASSDAGQYNEQFF TGCGCCAGCAGCGACGCCGGACAGTACAATGAGCAGTTCTTC
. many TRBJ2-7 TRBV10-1 CASSESQGGIYEQYF TGCGCCAGCAGTGAGTCTCAGGGGGGCATATACGAGCAGTACTTC
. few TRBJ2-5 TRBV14 CASSQGMQETQYF TGTGCCAGCAGCCAAGGGATGCAAGAGACCCAGTACTTC
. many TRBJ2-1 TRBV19 CASSILPGALEQFF TGTGCCAGTAGTATTCTACCGGGGGCACTCGAGCAGTTCTTC
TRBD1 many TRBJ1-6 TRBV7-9 CASSSGQGRSPLHF TGTGCCAGCAGCTCCGGACAGGGTCGTTCACCCCTCCACTTT
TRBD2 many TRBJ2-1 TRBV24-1 CATSDVLAGGNEQFF TGTGCCACCAGTGATGTGTTAGCGGGAGGGAATGAGCAGTTCTTC
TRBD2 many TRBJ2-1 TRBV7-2 CASSRKAAHLGLAGVSYNEQFF TGTGCCAGCAGCCGCAAAGCGGCCCACCTGGGACTAGCGGGAGTCTCCTACAATGAGCAGTTCTTC
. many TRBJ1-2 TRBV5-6 CASSTRSGGGGYTF TGTGCCAGCAGCACCCGAAGCGGTGGGGGTGGCTACACCTTC
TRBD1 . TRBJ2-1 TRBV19 CASSAIQTGYNEQFF TGTGCCAGTAGTGCCATTCAGACAGGGTACAATGAGCAGTTCTTC
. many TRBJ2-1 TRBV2 CATQRDFPNNEQFF TGTGCCACCCAACGGGACTTTCCGAACAATGAGCAGTTCTTC
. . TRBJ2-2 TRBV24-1 CATSDFPGPANTGELFF TGTGCCACCAGTGATTTTCCGGGGCCCGCGAACACCGGGGAGCTGTTTTTT
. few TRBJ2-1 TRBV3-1 CASSQGFHVGGYNEQFF TGTGCCAGCAGCCAAGGTTTCCACGTAGGTGGCTACAATGAGCAGTTCTTC
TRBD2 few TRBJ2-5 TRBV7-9 CASNSGASGRGKYETQYF TGTGCCAGCAACTCGGGGGCTAGCGGGAGAGGGAAATACGAGACCCAGTACTTC
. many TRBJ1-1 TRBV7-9 CASSLGVNEAFF TGTGCCAGCAGCTTAGGGGTCAATGAAGCTTTCTTT
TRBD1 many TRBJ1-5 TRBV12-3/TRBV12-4 CASSYGTARQPQHF TGTGCCAGCAGTTATGGGACAGCACGCCAGCCCCAGCATTTT
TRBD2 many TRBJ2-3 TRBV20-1 CSTREPSGSSDTQYF TGCAGTACTAGAGAACCTAGCGGGAGTTCAGATACGCAGTATTTT
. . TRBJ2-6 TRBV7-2 CASSLVRVSGANVLTF TGTGCCAGCAGCTTAGTCAGGGTCTCTGGGGCCAACGTCCTGACTTTC
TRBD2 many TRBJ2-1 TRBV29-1 CSVEKASGLDEQFF TGCAGCGTTGAGAAGGCTAGCGGGCTCGATGAGCAGTTCTTC
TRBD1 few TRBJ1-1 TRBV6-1 CASSPPGGGTEAFF TGTGCCAGCAGTCCACCAGGGGGCGGGACTGAAGCTTTCTTT
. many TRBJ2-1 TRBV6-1 CASSDPGLLVWQFF TGTGCCAGCAGCGATCCGGGACTCCTTGTGTGGCAGTTCTTC
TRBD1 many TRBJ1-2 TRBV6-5 CASSYSPDRVGYTF TGTGCCAGCAGTTACTCGCCGGACAGGGTTGGCTACACCTTC
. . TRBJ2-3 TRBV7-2 CASSRRGGSGSTDTQYF TGTGCCAGCAGCCGGAGAGGGGGTAGCGGAAGCACAGATACGCAGTATTTT
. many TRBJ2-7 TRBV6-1 CASSPRTGSYEQYF TGTGCCAGCAGTCCCAGGACTGGGTCCTACGAGCAGTACTTC
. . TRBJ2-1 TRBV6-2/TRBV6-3 CASSPGHSSYNEQFF TGTGCCAGCAGCCCGGGACATAGCTCCTACAATGAGCAGTTCTTC
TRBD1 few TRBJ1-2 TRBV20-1 CSEGTGGAGGYTF TGCAGTGAGGGGACAGGGGGCGCTGGTGGCTACACCTTC
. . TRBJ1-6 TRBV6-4 CASSKRNNSPLHF TGTGCCAGCAGTAAGAGGAATAATTCACCCCTCCACTTT
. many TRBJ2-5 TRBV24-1 CATSEREETQYF TGTGCCACCAGTGAACGCGAGGAGACCCAGTACTTC
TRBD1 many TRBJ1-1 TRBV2 CASRNNRGNTEAFF TGTGCCAGCAGGAATAACAGGGGGAACACTGAAGCTTTCTTT
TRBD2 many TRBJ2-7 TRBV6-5 CASSYGTSGTYEQYF TGTGCCAGCAGTTACGGGACTAGCGGAACCTACGAGCAGTACTTC
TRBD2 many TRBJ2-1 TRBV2 CASSEGLASDEQFF TGTGCCAGCAGTGAGGGACTAGCAAGCGATGAGCAGTTCTTC
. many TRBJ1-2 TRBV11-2 CASSLNVVTDGYTF TGTGCCAGCAGCTTAAACGTAGTGACGGATGGCTACACCTTC
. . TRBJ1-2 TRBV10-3 CAISEYTAANYGYTF TGTGCCATCAGTGAGTATACAGCAGCTAACTATGGCTACACCTTC